These 5 T cell receptor beta chains originate from one sample sequenced in a study of cytomegalovirus exposure and HLA in healthy donors. Amplification used 60 Vbeta primers and 13 Jbeta primers. Profiled with immunoSEQ multiplex PCR; TCRdb holds only in-frame clones, not every one. The table lists about 130,000 clones, roughly 70% of them singletons, with 6% to 8% in the top ten. Sequenced: PBMCs. The origin of the receptors is a man aged 35 to 55 in good health and CMV-seropositive.

This clone was seen a single time. The chain employs TRBV5-1 and TRBJ2-7, with TRBD1 matching 7 bases. The CDR3 runs 13 residues. Germline loops: CDR1 SGHRS, CDR2 YFSETQ. The J segment lost 3 bases and the V segment lost 2 bases, leaving 2 bases of the junction unmatched. CDR3 nucleotides: TGCGCCAGCAGCTTCCCAGGGGGCTACGAGCAGTACTTC. It encodes CASSFPGGYEQYF.

The chain uses TRBV6-1 and TRBJ1-2; 7 bases line up with TRBD1. Unmatched junction bases numbered 6, after V lost 7 bases and J lost 4 bases. CDR3 length equals 13 residues. Germline-derived CDR1 and CDR2 are MNHNS and SASEGT. The CDR3 protein is CASIYRGTYGYTF. The CDR3 region has the DNA TGTGCCAGCATTTACAGGGGTACCTATGGCTACACCTTC.

This clone was counted once. This rearrangement joins TRBV14 to TRBJ2-1, with D hard to call. V lost 6 bases and J lost 4, with 16 bases in between. Germline V CDR1 and CDR2: SGHDN, FVKESK. There are 15 residues in the CDR3. CDR3 residues: CASSDRRKVYNEQFF. The CDR3 nucleotides read TGTGCCAGCAGTGATCGGCGGAAGGTTTACAATGAGCAGTTCTTC.

The chain employs TRBV11-1 and TRBJ1-4; TRBD1 aligns across 9 bases. This CDR3 is 14 amino acids long. The germline CDR1 and CDR2 sequences are SGHAT and FQDESV (reference sequence). The ends lost 5 bases at V and 6 bases at J; junction bases unmatched: 4. CDR3 nucleotide sequence: TGTGCCAGCAGCCCGGGACAGGGAGATGAAAAACTGTTTTTT. This encodes CASSPGQGDEKLFF.

This clone was found a few times. The chain employs TRBV6-4 and TRBJ2-7; TRBD2 might be the D (6 bases). The germline gives CDR1 MRHNA, CDR2 SNTAGT. The length of the CDR3 is 14 residues. V was trimmed by 3 bases and J by 1 base, leaving 10 bases between them. The CDR3 nucleotides read TGTGCCAGCAGTGAGCGGGACGGATCCTACGAGCAGTACTTC. Protein: CASSERDGSYEQYF.